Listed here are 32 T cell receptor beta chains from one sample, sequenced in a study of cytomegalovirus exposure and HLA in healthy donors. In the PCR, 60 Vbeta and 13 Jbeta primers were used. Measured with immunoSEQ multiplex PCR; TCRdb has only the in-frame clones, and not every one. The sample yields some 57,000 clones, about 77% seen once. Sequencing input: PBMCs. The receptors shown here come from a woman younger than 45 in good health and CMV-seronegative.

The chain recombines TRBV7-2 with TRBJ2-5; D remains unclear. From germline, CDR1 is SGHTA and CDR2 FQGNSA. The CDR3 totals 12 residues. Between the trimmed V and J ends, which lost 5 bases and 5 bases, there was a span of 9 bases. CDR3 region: CASSTYFETQYF. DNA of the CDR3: TGTGCCAGCAGCACGTACTTTGAGACCCAGTACTTC.

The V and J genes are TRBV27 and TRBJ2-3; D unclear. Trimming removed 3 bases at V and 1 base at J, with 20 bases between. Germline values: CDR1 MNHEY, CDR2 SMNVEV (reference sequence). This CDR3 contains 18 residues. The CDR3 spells CASSFCGGNPNCTDTQYF. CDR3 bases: TGTGCCAGCAGTTTCTGCGGCGGCAATCCCAATTGCACAGATACGCAGTATTTT.

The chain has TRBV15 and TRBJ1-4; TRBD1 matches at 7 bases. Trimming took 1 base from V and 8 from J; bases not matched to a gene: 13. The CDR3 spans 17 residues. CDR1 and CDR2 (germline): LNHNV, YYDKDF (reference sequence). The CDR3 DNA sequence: TGTGCCACCAGCAGAGTGGGACGACAGGGAAAGTTGGAAAAACTGTTTTTT. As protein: CATSRVGRQGKLEKLFF.

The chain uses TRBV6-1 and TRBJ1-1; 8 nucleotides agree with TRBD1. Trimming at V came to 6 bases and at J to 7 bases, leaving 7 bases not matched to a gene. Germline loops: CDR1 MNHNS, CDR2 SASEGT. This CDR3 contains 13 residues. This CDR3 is CASSYGQGIEAFF. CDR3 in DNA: TGTGCCAGCAGCTATGGACAGGGAATTGAAGCTTTCTTT.

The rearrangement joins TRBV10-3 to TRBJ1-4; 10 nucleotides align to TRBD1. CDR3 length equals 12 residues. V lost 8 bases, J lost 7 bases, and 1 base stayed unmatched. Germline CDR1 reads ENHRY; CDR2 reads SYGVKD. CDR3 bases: TGTGCCATCGGGACAGGGGCTGAAAAACTGTTTTTT. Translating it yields CAIGTGAEKLFF.

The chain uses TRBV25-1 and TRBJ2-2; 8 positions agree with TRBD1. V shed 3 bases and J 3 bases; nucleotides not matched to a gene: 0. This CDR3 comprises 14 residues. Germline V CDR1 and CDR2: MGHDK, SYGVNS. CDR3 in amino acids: CASSEDRDTGELFF. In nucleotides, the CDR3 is TGTGCCAGCAGTGAGGACAGGGACACCGGGGAGCTGTTTTTT.

CDR3 DNA: TGTGCCAGCAGCACAGGGGATAATTCACCCCTCCACTTT. Protein: CASSTGDNSPLHF. The genes are TRBV7-3 and TRBJ1-6, with 7 positions matching TRBD1. The CDR3 sequence is 13 residues long. In germline, CDR1 is SGHTA, CDR2 FQGTGA. The ends lost 5 bases at V and 5 bases at J; junction bases unmatched: 0.

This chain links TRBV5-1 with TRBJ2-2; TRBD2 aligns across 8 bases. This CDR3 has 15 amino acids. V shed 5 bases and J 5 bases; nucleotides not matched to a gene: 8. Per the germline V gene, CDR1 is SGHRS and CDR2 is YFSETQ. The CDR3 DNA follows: TGCGCCAGCAGGGGAACGCGGGAGGTGACCGGGGAGCTGTTTTTT. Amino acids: CASRGTREVTGELFF.

The CDR3 nucleotides read TGTGCCAGCAGGTATCAGGCAGACACTGAAGCTTTCTTT. It codes for CASRYQADTEAFF. The chain uses TRBV27 and TRBJ1-1, with D unclear. The V end was cut by 6 bases, the J end by 3 bases, with 11 bases between. This CDR3 region has 13 residues. Germline V gene sequence: CDR1 MNHEY, CDR2 SMNVEV (reference sequence).

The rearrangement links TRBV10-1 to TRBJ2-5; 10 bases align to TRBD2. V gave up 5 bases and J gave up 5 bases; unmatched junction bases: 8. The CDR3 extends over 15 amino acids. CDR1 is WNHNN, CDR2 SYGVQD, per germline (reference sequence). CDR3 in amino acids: CASSHLAGVWETQYF. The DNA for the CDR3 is TGCGCCAGCAGTCATCTAGCGGGAGTATGGGAGACCCAGTACTTC.

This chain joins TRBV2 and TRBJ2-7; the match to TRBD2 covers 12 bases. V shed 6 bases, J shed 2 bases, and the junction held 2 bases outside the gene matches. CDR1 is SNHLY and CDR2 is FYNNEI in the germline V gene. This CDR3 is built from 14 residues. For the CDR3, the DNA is TGTGCCAGCAGAGGACTAGCGGGAACCTACGAGCAGTACGTC. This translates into CASRGLAGTYEQYV.

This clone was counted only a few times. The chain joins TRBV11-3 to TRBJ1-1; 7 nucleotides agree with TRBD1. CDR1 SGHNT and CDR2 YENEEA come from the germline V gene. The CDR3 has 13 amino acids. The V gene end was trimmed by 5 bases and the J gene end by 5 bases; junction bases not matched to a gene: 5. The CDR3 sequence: CASSPQGDTEAFF. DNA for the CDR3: TGTGCCAGCAGCCCTCAGGGGGATACTGAAGCTTTCTTT. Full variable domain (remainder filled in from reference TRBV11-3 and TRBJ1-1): EAGVVQSPRYKIIEKKQPVAFWCNPISGHNTLYWYLQNLGQGPELLIRYENEEAVDDSQLPKDRFSAERLKGVDSTLKIQPAELGDSAVYLCASSPQGDTEAFFGQGTRLTVV.

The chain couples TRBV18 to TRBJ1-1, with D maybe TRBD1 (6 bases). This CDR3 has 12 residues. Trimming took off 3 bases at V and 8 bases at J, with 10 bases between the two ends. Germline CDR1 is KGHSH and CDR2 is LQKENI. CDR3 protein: CASSPAGTEAFF. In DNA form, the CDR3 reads TGTGCCAGCTCACCGGCCGGGACAGAAGCTTTCTTT.

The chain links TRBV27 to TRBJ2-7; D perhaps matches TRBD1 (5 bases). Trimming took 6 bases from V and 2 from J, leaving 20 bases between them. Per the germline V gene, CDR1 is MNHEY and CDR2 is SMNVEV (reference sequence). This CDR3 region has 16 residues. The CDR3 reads CASRPGNRWGPYEQYV. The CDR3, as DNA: TGTGCCAGCAGGCCTGGGAACAGGTGGGGCCCCTACGAGCAGTACGTC.

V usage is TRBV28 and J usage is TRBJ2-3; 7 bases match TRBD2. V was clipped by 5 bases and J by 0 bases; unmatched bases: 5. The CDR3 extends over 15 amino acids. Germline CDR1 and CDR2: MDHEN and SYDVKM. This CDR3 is CASSAPSGSTDTQYF. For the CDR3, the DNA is TGTGCCAGCAGTGCCCCTAGCGGAAGCACAGATACGCAGTATTTT.

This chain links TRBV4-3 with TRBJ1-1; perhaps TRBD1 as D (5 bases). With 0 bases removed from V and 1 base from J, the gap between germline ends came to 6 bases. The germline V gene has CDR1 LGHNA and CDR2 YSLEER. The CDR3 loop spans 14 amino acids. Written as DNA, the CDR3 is TGCGCCAGCAGCCAAGAAAGGGGGAACACTGAAGCTTTCTTT. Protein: CASSQERGNTEAFF.

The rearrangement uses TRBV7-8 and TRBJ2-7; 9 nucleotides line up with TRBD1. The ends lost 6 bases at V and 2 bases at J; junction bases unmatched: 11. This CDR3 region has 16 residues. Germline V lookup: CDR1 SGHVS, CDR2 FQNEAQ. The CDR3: CASRASMGQGPYEQYF. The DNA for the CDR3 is TGTGCCAGCAGGGCCTCCATGGGACAGGGTCCCTACGAGCAGTACTTC.

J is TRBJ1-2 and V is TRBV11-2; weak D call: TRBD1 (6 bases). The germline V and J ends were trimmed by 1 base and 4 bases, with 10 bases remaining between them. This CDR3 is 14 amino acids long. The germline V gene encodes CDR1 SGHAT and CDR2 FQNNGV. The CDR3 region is CASSLGAGAYGYTF. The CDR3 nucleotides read TGTGCCAGCAGCTTAGGGGCAGGGGCCTATGGCTACACCTTC.

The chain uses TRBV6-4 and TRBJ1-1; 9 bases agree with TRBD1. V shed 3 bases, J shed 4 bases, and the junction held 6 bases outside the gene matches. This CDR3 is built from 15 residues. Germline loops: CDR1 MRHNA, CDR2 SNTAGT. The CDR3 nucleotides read TGTGCCAGCAGTGAAAATGACAGGGGGGTCACTGAAGCTTTCTTT. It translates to CASSENDRGVTEAFF.

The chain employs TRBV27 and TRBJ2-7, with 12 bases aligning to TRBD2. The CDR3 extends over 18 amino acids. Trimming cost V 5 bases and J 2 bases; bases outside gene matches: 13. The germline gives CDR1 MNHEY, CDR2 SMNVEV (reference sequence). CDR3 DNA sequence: TGTGCCAGCAGTCCACGAAGAGATCTAGCGGGAGGGGCCTACGAGCAGTACTTC. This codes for CASSPRRDLAGGAYEQYF.

The CDR3 region is CASSPGTRKGQGIQYF. As DNA, the CDR3 is TGTGCCAGCAGCCCCGGGACTAGGAAGGGCCAGGGCATTCAGTACTTC. The chain employs TRBV7-9 and TRBJ2-4; TRBD2 matches 8 bases. With V trimmed by 5 bases and J by 9 bases, 15 bases remained unmatched. CDR3 length equals 16 residues. Germline-derived CDR1 and CDR2 are SEHNR and FQNEAQ (reference sequence).

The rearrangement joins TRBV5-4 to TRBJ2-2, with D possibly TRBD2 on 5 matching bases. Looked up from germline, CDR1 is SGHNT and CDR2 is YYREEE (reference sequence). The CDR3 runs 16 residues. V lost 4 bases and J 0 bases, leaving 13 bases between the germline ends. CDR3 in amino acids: CASSQGRGANTGELFF. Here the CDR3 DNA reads TGTGCCAGCAGCCAAGGACGGGGAGCGAACACCGGGGAGCTGTTTTTT.

This CDR3 is CASSQIFGVTYNEQFF. CDR3 nucleotides: TGCGCCAGCAGCCAAATCTTCGGGGTCACCTACAATGAGCAGTTCTTC. V gene TRBV4-1 combines with J gene TRBJ2-1; the D gene is possibly TRBD2 (5 bases). V lost 2 bases and J 2 bases, leaving 13 bases between the germline ends. Germline lookup yields CDR1 MGHRA and CDR2 YSYEKL. The CDR3 consists of 16 residues.

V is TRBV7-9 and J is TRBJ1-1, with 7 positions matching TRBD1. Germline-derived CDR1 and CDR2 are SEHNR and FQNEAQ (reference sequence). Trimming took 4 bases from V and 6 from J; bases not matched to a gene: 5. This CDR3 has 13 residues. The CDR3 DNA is TGTGCCAGCAGCTCGACTGACAGGGCTGAAGCTTTCTTT. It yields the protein CASSSTDRAEAFF.

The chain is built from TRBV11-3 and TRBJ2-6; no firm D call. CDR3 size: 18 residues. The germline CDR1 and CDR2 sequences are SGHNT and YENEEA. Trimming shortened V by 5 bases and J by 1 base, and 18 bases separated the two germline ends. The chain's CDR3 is CASSPATGHPSGANVLTF. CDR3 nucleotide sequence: TGTGCCAGCAGCCCAGCAACGGGTCACCCGTCTGGGGCCAACGTCCTGACTTTC.

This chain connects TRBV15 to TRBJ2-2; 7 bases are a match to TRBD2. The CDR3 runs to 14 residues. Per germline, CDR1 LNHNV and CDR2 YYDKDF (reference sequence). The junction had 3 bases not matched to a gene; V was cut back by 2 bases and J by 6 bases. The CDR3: CATSRPRGAGELFF. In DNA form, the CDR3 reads TGTGCCACCAGCAGACCCCGGGGGGCCGGGGAGCTGTTTTTT.

CDR3 DNA sequence: TGTGCCTGGAGTGTGGGCAGGGGGCTTGATACGCAGTATTTT. This gives the protein CAWSVGRGLDTQYF. This chain joins TRBV30 and TRBJ2-3; 8 bases line up with TRBD1. CDR1 is GTSNPN and CDR2 is SVGIG in the germline V gene (reference sequence). The J segment lost 6 bases and the V segment lost 0 bases, leaving 5 bases of the junction unmatched. The CDR3 runs 14 residues.

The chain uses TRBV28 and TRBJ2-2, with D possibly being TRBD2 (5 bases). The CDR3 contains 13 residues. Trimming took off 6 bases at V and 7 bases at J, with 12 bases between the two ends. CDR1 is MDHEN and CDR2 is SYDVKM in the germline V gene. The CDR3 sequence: CASSKGLGGELFF. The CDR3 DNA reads TGTGCCAGCAGCAAAGGACTTGGCGGGGAGCTGTTTTTT.

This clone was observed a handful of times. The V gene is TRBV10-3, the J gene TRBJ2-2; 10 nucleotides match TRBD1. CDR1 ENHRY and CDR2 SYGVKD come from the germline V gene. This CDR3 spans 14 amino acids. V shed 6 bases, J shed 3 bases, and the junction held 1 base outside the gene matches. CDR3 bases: TGTGCCATCAGGGACAGGGGGGACACCGGGGAGCTGTTTTTT. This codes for CAIRDRGDTGELFF.

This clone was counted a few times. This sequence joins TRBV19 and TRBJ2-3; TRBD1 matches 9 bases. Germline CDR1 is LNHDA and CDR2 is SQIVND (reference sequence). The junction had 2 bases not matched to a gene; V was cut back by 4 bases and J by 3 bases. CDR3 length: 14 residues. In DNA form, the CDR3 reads TGTGCCAGTAGTAGGGGACAGGGTACAGATACGCAGTATTTT. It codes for CASSRGQGTDTQYF.

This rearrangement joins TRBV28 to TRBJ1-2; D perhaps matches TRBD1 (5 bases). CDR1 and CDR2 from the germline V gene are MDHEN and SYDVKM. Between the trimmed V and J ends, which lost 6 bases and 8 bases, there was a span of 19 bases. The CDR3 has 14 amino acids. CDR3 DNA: TGTGCCAGCAGACCCAAAACAGAGTGGGGCGGCTACACCTTC. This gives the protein CASRPKTEWGGYTF.

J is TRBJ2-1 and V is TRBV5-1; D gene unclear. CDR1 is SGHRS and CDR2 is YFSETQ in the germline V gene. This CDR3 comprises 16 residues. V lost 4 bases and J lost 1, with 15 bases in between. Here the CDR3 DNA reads TGCGCCAGCAGCCGAGAACAGTCCGGATCCTACAATGAGCAGTTCTTC. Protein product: CASSREQSGSYNEQFF.